These 6 T cell receptor beta chains were all obtained from the same sample, sequenced in a study of CD8+ T cells in alopecia areata. Extracted from the samples, RNA was reverse transcribed into cDNA to serve as the sequencing template. Sequenced by immunoSEQ multiplex PCR; TCRdb stores in-frame clones only, minus some. In the table there are about 98,000 clones, 40% to 45% of which are singletons. Sequenced material: CD4+ T cells sorted from blood. All receptors come from a human donor with alopecia areata.

This clone was detected a few times. The chain couples TRBV29-1 to TRBJ2-2; possibly TRBD2 for D (6 bases). Germline CDR1 is SQVTM and CDR2 is ANQGSEA. This CDR3 has 14 residues. V lost 4 bases and J lost 6, with 15 bases in between. The DNA of the CDR3 is TGCAGCGTTGTGAGTAGCGGAGCCTCCGGGGAGCTGTTTTTT. The encoded protein is CSVVSSGASGELFF.

The chain recombines TRBV29-1 with TRBJ1-2; possibly TRBD1 for D (5 bases). CDR3 length: 13 amino acids. Germline CDR1 is SQVTM and CDR2 is ANQGSEA. Trimming removed 1 base at V and 4 bases at J, with 10 bases between. This CDR3 reads CSVEVGTPYGYTF. In DNA, the CDR3 is TGCAGCGTTGAAGTGGGGACTCCCTATGGCTACACCTTC.

The V call is TRBV30, the J call TRBJ1-5, with a tentative D call TRBD1 (6 bases). The germline V gene encodes CDR1 GTSNPN and CDR2 SVGIG (reference sequence). The V and J ends lost 3 bases and 0 bases respectively, with 15 bases between them. The CDR3 is 16 amino acids. CDR3 coding DNA: TGTGCCTGGAGACAGGGCGGTGGATATAGCAATCAGCCCCAGCATTTT. This encodes CAWRQGGGYSNQPQHF.

This clone occurred a few times. V is TRBV5-1 and J is TRBJ2-1; 13 nucleotides line up with TRBD2. Losses at the gene ends were 4 bases for V and 9 bases for J; bases not matched to a gene: 7. Germline V lookup: CDR1 SGHRS, CDR2 YFSETQ. This CDR3 spans 15 amino acids. CDR3 DNA sequence: TGCGCCAGCAGCCAAACTAGCGGGGGGGCCGCTGAGCAGTTCTTC. Translating gives CASSQTSGGAAEQFF.

The chain combines TRBV27 with TRBJ2-7; 7 bases are shared with TRBD1. The CDR3 spans 14 residues. Germline lookup yields CDR1 MNHEY and CDR2 SMNVEV (reference sequence). Trimming took 5 bases from V and 5 from J; bases not matched to a gene: 9. CDR3 region: CASSIRQGADEQYF. As DNA, the CDR3 is TGTGCCAGCAGTATCCGACAGGGAGCTGACGAGCAGTACTTC.

This clone was seen only a few times. The V gene is TRBV7-6, the J gene TRBJ1-1; TRBD1 might be the D (5 bases). Germline V gene data show CDR1 as SGHVS and CDR2 as FNYEAQ. This CDR3 is built from 14 residues. V lost 1 base and J lost 0, with 6 bases in between. The CDR3 DNA follows: TGTGCCAGCAGCTTAGTGGGGCTGAACACTGAAGCTTTCTTT. It encodes CASSLVGLNTEAFF.